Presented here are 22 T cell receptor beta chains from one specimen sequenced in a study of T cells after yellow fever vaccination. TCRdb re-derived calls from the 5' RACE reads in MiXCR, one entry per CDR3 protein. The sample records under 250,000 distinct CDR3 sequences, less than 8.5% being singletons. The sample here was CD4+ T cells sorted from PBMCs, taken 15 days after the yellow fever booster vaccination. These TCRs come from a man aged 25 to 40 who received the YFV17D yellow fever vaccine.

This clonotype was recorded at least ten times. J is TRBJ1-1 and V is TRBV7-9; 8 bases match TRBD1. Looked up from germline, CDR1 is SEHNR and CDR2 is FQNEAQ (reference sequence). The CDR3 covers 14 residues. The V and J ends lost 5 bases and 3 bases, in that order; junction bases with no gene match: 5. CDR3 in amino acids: CASSKGQEDTEAFF. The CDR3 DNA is TGTGCCAGCAGCAAGGGACAGGAAGACACTGAAGCTTTCTTT.

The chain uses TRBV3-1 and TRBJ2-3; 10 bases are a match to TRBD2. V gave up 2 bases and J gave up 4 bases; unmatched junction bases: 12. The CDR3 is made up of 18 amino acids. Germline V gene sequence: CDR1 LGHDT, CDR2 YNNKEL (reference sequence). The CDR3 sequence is CASSQSHPGLATSDTQYF. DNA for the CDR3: TGTGCCAGCAGCCAATCGCACCCGGGACTAGCGACATCAGATACGCAGTATTTT.

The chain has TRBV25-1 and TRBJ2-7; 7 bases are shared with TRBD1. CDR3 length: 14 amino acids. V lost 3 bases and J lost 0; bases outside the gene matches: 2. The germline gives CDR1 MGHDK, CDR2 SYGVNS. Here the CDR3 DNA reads TGTGCCAGCAGTGAGACAGGGACCTCCTACGAGCAGTACTTC. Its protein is CASSETGTSYEQYF.

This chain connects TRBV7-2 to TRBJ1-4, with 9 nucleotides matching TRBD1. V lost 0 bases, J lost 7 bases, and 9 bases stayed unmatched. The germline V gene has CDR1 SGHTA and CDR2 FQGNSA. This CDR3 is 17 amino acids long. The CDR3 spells CASSLAGTGRFGEKLFF. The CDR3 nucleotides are TGTGCCAGCAGCTTAGCGGGGACAGGGAGGTTTGGTGAAAAACTGTTTTTT.

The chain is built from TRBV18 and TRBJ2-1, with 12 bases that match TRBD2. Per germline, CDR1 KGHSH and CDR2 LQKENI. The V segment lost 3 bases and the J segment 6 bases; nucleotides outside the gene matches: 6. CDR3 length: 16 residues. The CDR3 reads CASSPVLAGGGNEQFF. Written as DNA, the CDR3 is TGTGCCAGCTCACCGGTCCTAGCGGGAGGGGGCAATGAGCAGTTCTTC.

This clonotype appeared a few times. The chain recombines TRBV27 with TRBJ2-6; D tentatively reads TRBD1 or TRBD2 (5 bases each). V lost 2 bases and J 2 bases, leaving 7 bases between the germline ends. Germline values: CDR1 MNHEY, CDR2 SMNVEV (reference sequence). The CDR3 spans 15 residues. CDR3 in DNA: TGTGCCAGCAGTTTACTGGGGGCTGGGGCCAACGTCCTGACTTTC. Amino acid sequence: CASSLLGAGANVLTF.

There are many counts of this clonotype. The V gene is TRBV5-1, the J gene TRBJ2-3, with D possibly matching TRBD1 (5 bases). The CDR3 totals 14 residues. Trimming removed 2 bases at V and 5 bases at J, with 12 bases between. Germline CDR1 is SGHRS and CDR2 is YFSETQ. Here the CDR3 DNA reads TGCGCCAGCAGCTTAAATCGACAGCTAGATACGCAGTATTTT. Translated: CASSLNRQLDTQYF. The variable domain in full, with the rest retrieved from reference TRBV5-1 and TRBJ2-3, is KAGVTQTPRYLIKTRGQQVTLSCSPISGHRSVSWYQQTPGQGLQFLFEYFSETQRNKGNFPGRFSGRQFSNSRSEMNVSTLELGDSALYLCASSLNRQLDTQYFGPGTRLTVL.

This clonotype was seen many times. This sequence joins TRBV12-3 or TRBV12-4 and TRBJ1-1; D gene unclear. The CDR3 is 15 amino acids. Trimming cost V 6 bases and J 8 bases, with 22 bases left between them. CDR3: CASSPSGMGSLEAFF. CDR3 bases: TGTGCCAGCAGCCCCTCGGGGATGGGATCACTAGAAGCTTTCTTT.

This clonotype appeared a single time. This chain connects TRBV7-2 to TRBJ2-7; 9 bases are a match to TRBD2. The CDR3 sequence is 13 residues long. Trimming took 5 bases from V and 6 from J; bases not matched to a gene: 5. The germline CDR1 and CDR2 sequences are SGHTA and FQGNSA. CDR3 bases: TGTGCCAGCAGCAGCGGGGGGAGGGGCGAGCAGTACTTC. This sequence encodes CASSSGGRGEQYF.

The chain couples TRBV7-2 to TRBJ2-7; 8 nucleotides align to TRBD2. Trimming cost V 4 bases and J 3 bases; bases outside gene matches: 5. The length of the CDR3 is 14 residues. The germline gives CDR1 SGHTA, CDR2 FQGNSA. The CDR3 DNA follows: TGTGCCAGCAGCTCCGGGACTAGGTTCTACGAGCAGTACTTC. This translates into CASSSGTRFYEQYF.

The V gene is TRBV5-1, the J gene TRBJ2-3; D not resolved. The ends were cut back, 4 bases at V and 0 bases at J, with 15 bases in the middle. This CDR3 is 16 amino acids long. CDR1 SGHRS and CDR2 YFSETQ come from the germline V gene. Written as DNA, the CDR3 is TGCGCCAGCAGCCGCTCCGACGTCTCTAGCACAGATACGCAGTATTTT. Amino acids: CASSRSDVSSTDTQYF.

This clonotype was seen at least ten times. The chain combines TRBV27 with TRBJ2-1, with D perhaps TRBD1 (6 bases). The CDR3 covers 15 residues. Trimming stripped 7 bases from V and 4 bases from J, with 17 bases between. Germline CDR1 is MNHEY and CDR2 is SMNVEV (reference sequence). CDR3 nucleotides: TGTGCCAGCAACCCAATCGGGACACCATACAATGAGCAGTTCTTC. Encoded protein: CASNPIGTPYNEQFF.

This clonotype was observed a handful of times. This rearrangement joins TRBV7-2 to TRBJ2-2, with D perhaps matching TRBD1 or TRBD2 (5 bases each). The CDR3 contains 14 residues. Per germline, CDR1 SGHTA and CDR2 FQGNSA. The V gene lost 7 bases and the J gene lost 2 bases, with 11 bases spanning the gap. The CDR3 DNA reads TGTGCCAGCACCGGGGACGGTAACACCGGGGAGCTGTTTTTT. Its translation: CASTGDGNTGELFF.

CDR3 residues: CASSVDGSRGRGKFF. As DNA, the CDR3 is TGTGCCAGCAGCGTAGACGGGTCACGCGGGAGAGGGAAGTTCTTC. The chain uses TRBV9 and TRBJ2-1; 7 bases are a match to TRBD2. The V and J ends lost 0 bases and 14 bases, in that order; junction bases with no gene match: 14. The V gene's germline CDR1 is SGDLS and CDR2 YYNGEE. The CDR3 spans 15 residues. Supplemented by reference TRBV9 and TRBJ2-1, the full variable domain reads DSGVTQTPKHLITATGQRVTLRCSPRSGDLSVYWYQQSLDQGLQFLIQYYNGEERAKGNILERFSAQQFPDLHSELNLSSLELGDSALYFCASSVDGSRGRGKFFGPGTRLTVL.

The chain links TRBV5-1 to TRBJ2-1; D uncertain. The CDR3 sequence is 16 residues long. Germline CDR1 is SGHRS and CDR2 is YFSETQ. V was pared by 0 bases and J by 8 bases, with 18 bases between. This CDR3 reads CASSLAGWLPSDEQFF. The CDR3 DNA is TGCGCCAGCAGCTTGGCCGGCTGGCTGCCGAGCGATGAGCAGTTCTTC.

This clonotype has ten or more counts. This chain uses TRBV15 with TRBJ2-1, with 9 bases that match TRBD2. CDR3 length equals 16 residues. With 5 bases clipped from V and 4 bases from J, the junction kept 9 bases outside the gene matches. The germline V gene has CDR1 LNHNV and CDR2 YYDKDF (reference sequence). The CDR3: CATSDLTSGSYNEQFF. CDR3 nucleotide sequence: TGTGCCACCAGCGACCTGACTAGCGGTAGTTACAATGAGCAGTTCTTC.

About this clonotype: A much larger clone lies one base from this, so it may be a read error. In DNA, the CDR3 is TGTGCCAGCGGCTTCCCTAACACAGATACGCAGTATTTT. Its translation is CASGFPNTDTQYF. V gene TRBV7-2 combines with J gene TRBJ2-3, with D uncertain. From germline, CDR1 is SGHTA and CDR2 FQGNSA. This CDR3 is built from 13 residues.

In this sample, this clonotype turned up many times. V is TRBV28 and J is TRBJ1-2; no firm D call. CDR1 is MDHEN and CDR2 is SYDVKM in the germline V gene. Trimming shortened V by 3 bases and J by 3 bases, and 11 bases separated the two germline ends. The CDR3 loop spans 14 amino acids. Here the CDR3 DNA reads TGTGCCAGCAGTTTTGTCCAGGACCACTATGGCTACACCTTC. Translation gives CASSFVQDHYGYTF.

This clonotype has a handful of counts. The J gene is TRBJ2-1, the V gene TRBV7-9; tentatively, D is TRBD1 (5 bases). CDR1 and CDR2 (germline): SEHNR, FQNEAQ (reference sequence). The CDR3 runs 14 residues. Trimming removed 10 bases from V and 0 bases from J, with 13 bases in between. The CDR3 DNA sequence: TGTGCCACTGACAGTCAGAGCTCCTACAATGAGCAGTTCTTC. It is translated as CATDSQSSYNEQFF.

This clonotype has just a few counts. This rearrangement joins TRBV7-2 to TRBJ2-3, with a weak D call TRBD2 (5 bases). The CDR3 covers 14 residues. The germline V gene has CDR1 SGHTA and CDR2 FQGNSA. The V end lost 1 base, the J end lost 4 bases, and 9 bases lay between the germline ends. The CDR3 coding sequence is TGTGCCAGCAGCTTAGAACTAGTGTCAGATACGCAGTATTTT. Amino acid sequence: CASSLELVSDTQYF. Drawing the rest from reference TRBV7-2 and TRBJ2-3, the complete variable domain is GAGVSQSPSNKVTEKGKDVELRCDPISGHTALYWYRQSLGQGLEFLIYFQGNSAPDKSGLPSDRFSAERTGGSVSTLTIQRTQQEDSAVYLCASSLELVSDTQYFGPGTRLTVL.

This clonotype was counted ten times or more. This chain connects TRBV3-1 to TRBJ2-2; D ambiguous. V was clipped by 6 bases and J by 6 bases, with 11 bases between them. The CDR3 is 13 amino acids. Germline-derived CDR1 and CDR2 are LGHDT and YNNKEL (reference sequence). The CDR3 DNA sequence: TGTGCCAGCAGGCCTAGTTCCCCCGGGGAGCTGTTTTTT. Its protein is CASRPSSPGELFF.

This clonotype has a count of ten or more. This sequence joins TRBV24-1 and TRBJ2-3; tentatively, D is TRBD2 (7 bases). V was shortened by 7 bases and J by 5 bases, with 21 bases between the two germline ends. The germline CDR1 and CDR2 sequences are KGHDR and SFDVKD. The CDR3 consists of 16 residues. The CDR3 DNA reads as TGTGCCACCAGGGAGGGGGACGCGGGAGCGATAGATACGCAGTATTTT. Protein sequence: CATREGDAGAIDTQYF.